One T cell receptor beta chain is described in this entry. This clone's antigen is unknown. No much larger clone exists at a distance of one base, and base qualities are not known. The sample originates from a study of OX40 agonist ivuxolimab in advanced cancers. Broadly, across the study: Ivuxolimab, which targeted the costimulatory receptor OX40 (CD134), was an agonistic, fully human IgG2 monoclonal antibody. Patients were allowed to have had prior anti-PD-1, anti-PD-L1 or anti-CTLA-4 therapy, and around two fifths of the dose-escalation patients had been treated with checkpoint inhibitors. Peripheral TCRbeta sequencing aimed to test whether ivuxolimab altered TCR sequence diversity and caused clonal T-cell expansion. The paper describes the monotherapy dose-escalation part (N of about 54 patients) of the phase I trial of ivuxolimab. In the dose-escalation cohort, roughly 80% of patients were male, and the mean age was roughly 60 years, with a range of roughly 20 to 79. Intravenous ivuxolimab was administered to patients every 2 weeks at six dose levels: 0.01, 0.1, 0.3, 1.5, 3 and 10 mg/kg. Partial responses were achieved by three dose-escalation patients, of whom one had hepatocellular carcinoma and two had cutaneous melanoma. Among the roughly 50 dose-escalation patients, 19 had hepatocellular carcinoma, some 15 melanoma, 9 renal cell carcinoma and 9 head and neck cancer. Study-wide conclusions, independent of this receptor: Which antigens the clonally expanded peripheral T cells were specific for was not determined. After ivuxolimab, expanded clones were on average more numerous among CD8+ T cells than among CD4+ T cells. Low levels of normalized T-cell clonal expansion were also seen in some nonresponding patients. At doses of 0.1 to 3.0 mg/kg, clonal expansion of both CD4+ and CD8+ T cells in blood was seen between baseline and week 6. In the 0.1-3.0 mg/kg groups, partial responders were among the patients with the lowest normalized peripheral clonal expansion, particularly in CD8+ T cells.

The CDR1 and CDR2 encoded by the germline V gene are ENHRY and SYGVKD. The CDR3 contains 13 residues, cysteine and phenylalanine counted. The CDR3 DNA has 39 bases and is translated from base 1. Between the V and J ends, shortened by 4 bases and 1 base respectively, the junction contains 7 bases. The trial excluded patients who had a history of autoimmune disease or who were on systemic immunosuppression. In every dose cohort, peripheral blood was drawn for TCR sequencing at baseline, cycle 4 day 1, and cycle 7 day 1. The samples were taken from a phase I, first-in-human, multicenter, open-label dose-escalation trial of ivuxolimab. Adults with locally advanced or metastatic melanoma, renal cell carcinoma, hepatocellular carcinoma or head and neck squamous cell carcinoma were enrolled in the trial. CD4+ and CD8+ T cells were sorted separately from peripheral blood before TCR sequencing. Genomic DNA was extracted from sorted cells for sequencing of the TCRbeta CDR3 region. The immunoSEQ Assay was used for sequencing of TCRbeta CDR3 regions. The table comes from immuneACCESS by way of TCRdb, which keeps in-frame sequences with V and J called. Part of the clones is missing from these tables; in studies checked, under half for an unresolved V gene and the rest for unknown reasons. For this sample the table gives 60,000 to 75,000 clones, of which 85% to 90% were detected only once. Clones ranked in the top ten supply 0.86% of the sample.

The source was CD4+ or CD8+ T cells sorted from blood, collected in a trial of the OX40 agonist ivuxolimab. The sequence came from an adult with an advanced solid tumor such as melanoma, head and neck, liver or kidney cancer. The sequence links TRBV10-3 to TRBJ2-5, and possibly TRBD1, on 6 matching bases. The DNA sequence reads TGTGCCATCAGTGGGACAGCCCAAGAGACCCAGTACTTC. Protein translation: CAISGTAQETQYF.